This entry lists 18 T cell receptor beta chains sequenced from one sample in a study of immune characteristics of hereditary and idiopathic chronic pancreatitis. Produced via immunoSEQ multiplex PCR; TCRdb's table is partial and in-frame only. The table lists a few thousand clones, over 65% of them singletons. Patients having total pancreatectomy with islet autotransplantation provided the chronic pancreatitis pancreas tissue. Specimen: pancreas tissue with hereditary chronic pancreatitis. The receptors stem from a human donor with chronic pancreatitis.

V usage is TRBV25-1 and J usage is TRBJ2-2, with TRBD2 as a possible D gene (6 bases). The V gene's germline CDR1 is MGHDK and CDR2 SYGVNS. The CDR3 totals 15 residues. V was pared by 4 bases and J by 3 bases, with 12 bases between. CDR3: CASSGGTGDTGELFF. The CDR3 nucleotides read TGTGCCAGCAGTGGGGGCACGGGGGACACCGGGGAGCTGTTTTTT.

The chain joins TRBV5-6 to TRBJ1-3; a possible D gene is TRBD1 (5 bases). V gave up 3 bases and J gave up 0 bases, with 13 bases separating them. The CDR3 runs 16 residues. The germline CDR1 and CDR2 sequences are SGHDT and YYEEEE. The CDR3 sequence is CASSWDRTFSGNTIYF. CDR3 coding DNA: TGTGCCAGCAGCTGGGACCGAACATTCTCTGGAAACACCATATATTTT.

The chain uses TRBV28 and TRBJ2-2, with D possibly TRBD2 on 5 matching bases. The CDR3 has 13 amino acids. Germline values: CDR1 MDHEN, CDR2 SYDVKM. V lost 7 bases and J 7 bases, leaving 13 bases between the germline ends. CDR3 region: CASTPLGVGELFF. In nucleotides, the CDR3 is TGTGCCAGCACCCCCTTGGGAGTCGGGGAGCTGTTTTTT.

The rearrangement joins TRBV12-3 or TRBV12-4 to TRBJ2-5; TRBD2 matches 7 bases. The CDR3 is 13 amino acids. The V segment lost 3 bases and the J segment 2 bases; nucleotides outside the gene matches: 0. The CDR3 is CASSFSGQETQYF. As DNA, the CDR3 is TGTGCCAGCAGTTTTAGCGGGCAAGAGACCCAGTACTTC.

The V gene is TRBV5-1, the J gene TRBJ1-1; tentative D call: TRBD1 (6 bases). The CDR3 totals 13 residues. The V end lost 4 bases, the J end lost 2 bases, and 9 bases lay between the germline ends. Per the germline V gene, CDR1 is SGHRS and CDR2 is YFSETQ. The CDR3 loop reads CASSIGTNTEAFF. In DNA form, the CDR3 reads TGCGCCAGCAGCATCGGGACAAACACTGAAGCTTTCTTT.

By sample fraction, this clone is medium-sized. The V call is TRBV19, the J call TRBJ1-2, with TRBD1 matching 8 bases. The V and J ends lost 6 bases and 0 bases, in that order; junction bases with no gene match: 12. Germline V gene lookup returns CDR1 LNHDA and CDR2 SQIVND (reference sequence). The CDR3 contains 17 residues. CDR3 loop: CASSPRTWDRPNYGYTF. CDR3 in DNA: TGTGCCAGTAGCCCCCGGACCTGGGACAGGCCTAACTATGGCTACACCTTC.

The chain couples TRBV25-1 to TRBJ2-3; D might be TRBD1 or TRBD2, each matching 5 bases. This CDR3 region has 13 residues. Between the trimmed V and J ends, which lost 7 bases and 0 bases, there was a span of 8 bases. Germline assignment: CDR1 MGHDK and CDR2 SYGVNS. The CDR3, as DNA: TGTGCCAGCACCTGGGACAGCACAGATACGCAGTATTTT. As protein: CASTWDSTDTQYF. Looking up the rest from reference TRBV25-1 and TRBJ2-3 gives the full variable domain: EADIYQTPRYLVIGTGKKITLECSQTMGHDKMYWYQQDPGMELHLIHYSYGVNSTEKGDLSSESTVSRIRTEHFPLTLESARPSHTSQYLCASTWDSTDTQYFGPGTRLTVL.

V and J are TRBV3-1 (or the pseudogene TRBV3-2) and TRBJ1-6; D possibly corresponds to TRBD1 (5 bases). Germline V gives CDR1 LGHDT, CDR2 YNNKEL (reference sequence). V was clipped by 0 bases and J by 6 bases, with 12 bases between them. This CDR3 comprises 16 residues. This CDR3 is CASSQDTGRSNSPLHF. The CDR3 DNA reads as TGTGCCAGCAGCCAAGATACGGGACGGAGTAATTCACCCCTCCACTTT.

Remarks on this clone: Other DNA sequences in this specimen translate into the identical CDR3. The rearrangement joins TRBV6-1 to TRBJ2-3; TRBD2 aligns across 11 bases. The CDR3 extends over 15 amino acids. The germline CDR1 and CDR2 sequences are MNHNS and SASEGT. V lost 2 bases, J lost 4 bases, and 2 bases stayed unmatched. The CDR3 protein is CASSELAGGPDTQYF. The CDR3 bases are TGTGCCAGCAGTGAATTAGCGGGGGGGCCAGATACGCAGTATTTT.

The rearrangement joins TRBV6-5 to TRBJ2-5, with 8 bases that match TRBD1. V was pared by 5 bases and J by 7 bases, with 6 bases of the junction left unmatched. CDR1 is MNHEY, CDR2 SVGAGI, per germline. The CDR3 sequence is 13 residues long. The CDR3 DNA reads TGTGCCAGCAGTCCCCAGGGGGCCGGGACCCAGTACTTC. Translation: CASSPQGAGTQYF.

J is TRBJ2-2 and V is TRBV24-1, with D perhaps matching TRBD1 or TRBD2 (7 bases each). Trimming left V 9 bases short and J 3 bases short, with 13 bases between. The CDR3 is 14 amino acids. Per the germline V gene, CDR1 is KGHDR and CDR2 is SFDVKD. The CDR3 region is CATRGDRDTGELFF. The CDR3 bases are TGTGCCACCCGGGGGGACAGAGACACCGGGGAGCTGTTTTTT.

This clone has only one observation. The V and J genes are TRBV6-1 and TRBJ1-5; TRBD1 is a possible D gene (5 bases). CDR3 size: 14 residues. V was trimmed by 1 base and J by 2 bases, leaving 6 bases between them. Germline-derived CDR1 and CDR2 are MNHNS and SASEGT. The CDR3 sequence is CASSEGGGNQPQHF. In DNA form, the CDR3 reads TGTGCCAGCAGTGAAGGGGGCGGCAATCAGCCCCAGCATTTT.

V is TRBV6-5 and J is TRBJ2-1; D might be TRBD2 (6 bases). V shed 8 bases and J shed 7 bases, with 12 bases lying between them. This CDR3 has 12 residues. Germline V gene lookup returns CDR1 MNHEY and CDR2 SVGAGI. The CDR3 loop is CASWGDGNEQFF. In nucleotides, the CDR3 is TGTGCCAGCTGGGGGGACGGAAATGAGCAGTTCTTC.

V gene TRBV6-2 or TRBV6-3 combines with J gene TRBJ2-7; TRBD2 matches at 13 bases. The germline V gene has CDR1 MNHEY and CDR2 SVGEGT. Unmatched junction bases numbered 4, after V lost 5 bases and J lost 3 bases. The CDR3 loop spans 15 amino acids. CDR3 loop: CASSLGLAGDYEQYF. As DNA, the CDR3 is TGTGCCAGCAGTCTCGGACTAGCGGGGGACTACGAGCAGTACTTC.

This chain's CDR3 is CASSFRQGNEQFF. The CDR3 DNA sequence: TGTGCCAGCAGCTTCAGGCAAGGCAATGAGCAGTTCTTC. The chain links TRBV5-4 to TRBJ2-1; no clear D. The CDR3 length is 13 residues. Germline CDR1 and CDR2: SGHNT and YYREEE (reference sequence). The V and J ends lost 2 bases and 6 bases respectively, with 9 bases between them.

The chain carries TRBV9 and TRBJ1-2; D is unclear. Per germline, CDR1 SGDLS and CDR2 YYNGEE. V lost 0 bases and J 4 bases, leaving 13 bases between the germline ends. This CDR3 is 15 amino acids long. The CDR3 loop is CASSVGVSVTYGYTF. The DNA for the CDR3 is TGTGCCAGCAGCGTAGGGGTTTCGGTCACCTATGGCTACACCTTC.

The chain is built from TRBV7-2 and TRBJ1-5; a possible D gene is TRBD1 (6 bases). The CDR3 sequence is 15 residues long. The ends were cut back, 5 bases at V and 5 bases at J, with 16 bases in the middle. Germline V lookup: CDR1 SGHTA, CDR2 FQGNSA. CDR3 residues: CASSPWGAVDQPQHF. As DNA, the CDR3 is TGTGCCAGCAGCCCCTGGGGGGCGGTTGATCAGCCCCAGCATTTT. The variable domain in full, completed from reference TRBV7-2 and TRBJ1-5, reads GAGVSQSPSNKVTEKGKDVELRCDPISGHTALYWYRQSLGQGLEFLIYFQGNSAPDKSGLPSDRFSAERTGGSVSTLTIQRTQQEDSAVYLCASSPWGAVDQPQHFGDGTRLSIL.

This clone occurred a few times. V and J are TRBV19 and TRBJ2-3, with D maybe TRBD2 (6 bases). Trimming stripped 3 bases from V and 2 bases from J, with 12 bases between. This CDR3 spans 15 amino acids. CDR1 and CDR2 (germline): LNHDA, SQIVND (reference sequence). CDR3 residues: CASSIFSRDTDTQYF. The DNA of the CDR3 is TGTGCCAGTAGTATCTTCTCGCGGGACACAGATACGCAGTATTTT.